These T cell receptor beta chains were read from a single sample in a study of blood T cell repertoires in COVID-19. The table came from immunoSEQ multiplex PCR; TCRdb's copy has only in-frame clones and leaves some out. The sample lists around 140,000 clones; around 82% were seen once. The sequencing input was PBMCs or T cells enriched from blood (not recorded which). These receptors all come from a woman between 50 and 59 years old who had recovered from COVID-19. The conserved cysteine and the conserved F or W are not part of the CDR3 here. For some rows the clone size is stated as once, few or many, or as a class when expanded; others skip it.

abundance	v_gene	CDR3aa
.	TRBV6-5	ASRESTGDGYT
.	TRBV7-9	ASSKSDTYNSPLH
.	TRBV28	ASSWRPRAEAF
few	TRBV28	ASSLSTGGYQETQY
.	TRBV28	ASSLSSGRSYNEQF
.	TRBV13	ASSLGLRGELF
.	TRBV28	ASSSTGVLGNTIY
.	TRBV27	ASSPLPPPYEQY
.	TRBV23-1	ASSYLLQQGLNTIY
.	TRBV28	ATKSLVGGYGYT
few	TRBV4-2	ASSQGLAGLSYNEQF
.	TRBV20-1	SATNGAEAF
.	TRBV29-1	SVRGWDTGELF
.	TRBV10-3	AISGTGDYQPQH
few	TRBV12-3/TRBV12-4	ASRGQGGLEQY